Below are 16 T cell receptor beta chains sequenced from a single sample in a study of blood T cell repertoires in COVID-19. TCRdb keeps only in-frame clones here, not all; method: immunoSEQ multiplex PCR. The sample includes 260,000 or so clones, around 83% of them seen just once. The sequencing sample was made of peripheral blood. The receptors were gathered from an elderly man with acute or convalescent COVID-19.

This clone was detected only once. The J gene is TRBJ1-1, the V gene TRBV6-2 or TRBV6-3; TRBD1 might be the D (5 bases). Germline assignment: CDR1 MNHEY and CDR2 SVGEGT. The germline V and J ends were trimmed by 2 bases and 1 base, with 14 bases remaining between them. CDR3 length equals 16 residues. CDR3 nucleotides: TGTGCCAGCAGTTACCGTCGGGGGGAGCCGAACACTGAAGCTTTCTTT. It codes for CASSYRRGEPNTEAFF.

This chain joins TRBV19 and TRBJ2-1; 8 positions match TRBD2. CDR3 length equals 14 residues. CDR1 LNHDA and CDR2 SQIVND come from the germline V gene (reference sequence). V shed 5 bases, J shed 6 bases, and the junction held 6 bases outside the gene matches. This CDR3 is CASSSGGGTNEQFF. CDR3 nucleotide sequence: TGTGCCAGTAGTTCTGGCGGGGGGACCAATGAGCAGTTCTTC.

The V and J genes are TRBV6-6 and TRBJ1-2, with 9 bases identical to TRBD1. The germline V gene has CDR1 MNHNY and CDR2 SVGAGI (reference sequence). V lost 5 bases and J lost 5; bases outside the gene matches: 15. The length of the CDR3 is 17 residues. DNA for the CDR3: TGTGCCAGCAGTCCCACCGGGACAGGGCTACTTACGTATGGCTACACCTTC. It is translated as CASSPTGTGLLTYGYTF.

Here the CDR3 DNA reads TGCGCCAGCAGTACGGGACTAGCCGGACCAGATACGCAGTATTTT. Translation: CASSTGLAGPDTQYF. This chain joins TRBV5-1 and TRBJ2-3, with 9 nucleotides matching TRBD2. The germline gives CDR1 SGHRS, CDR2 YFSETQ. The CDR3 loop spans 15 amino acids. Losses at the gene ends were 5 bases for V and 4 bases for J; bases not matched to a gene: 8.

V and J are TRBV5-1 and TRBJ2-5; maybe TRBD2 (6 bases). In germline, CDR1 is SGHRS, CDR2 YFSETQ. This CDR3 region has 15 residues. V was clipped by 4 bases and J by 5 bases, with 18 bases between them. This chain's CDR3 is CASSNLALPTETQYF. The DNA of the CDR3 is TGCGCCAGCAGCAATCTAGCGCTACCAACGGAGACCCAGTACTTC.

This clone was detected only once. The CDR3 sequence: CASSRSGGATNEKLFF. The CDR3 DNA reads TGTGCCAGCAGTAGGAGCGGGGGGGCAACTAATGAAAAACTGTTTTTT. The chain joins TRBV25-1 to TRBJ1-4; D possibly corresponds to TRBD1 (5 bases). This CDR3 spans 16 amino acids. Germline V CDR1 and CDR2: MGHDK, SYGVNS. V lost 5 bases and J lost 0, with 13 bases in between.

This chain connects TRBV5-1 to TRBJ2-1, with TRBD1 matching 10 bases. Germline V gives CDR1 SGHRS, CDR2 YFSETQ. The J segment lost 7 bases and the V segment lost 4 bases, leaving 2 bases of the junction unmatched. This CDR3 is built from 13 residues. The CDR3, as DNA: TGCGCCAGCAGCACGGGACAGGGGAATGAGCAGTTCTTC. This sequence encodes CASSTGQGNEQFF.

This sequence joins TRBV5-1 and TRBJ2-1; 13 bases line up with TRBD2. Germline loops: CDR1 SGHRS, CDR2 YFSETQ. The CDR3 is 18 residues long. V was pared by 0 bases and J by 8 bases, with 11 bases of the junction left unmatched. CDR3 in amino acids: CASSLEGPGLAGPHEQFF. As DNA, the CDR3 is TGCGCCAGCAGCTTGGAGGGTCCGGGACTAGCGGGACCGCATGAGCAGTTCTTC.

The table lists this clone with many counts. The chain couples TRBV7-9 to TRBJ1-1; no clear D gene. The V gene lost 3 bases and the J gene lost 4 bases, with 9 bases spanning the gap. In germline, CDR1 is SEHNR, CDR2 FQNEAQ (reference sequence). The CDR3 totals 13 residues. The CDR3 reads CASSFFAGTEAFF. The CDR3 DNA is TGTGCCAGCAGCTTCTTTGCGGGCACTGAAGCTTTCTTT.

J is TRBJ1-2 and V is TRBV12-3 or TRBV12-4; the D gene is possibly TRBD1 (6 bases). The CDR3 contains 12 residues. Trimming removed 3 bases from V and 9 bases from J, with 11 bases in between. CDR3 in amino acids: CASSLQGLSYTF. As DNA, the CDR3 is TGTGCCAGCAGTTTGCAGGGGTTAAGCTACACCTTC.

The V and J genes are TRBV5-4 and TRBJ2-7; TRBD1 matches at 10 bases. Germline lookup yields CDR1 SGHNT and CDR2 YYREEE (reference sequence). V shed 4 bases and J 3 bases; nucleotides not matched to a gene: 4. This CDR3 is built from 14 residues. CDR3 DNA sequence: TGTGCCAGCAGCGGGGGACAGGGGTTCTACGAGCAGTACTTC. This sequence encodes CASSGGQGFYEQYF.

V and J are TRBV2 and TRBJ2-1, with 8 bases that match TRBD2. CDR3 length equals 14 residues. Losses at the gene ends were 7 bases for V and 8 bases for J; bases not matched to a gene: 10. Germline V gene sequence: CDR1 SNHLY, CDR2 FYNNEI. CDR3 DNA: TGTGCCAGCATTTCGGGGGGGCCTTGGGATGAGCAGTTCTTC. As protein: CASISGGPWDEQFF. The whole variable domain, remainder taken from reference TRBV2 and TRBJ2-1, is EPEVTQTPSHQVTQMGQEVILRCVPISNHLYFYWYRQILGQKVEFLVSFYNNEISEKSEIFDDQFSVERPDGSNFTLKIRSTKLEDSAMYFCASISGGPWDEQFFGPGTRLTVL.

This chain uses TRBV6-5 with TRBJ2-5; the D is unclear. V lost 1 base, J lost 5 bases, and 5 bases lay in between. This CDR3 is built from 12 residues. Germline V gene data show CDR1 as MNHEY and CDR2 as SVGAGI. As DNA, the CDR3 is TGTGCCAGCAGTTACTTCGGGGAGACCCAGTACTTC. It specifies CASSYFGETQYF.

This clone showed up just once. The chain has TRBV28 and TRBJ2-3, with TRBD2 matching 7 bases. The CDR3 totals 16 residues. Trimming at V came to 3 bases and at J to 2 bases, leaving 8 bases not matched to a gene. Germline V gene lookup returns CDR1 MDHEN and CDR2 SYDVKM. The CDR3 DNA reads TGTGCCAGCAGTTTCGGGGGACTACTCGTCACAGATACGCAGTATTTT. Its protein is CASSFGGLLVTDTQYF.

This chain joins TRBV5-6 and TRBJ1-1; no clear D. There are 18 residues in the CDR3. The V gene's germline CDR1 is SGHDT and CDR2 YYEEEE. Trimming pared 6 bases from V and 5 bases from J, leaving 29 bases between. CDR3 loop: CASTSALHATRTGTEAFF. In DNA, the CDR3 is TGTGCCAGCACCTCTGCCTTGCATGCAACCAGGACGGGAACTGAAGCTTTCTTT.

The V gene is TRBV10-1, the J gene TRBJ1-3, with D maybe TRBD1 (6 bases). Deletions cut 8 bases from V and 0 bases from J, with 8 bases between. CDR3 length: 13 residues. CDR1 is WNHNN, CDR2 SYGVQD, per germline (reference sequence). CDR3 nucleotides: TGCGCCAGCCGGGACAACTCTGGAAACACCATATATTTT. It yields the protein CASRDNSGNTIYF.